The following is a TCR beta chain sequence with its context. The antigen is not known. Only in-frame clones appear in the TCRdb table, and some are missing; sequencing was by immunoSEQ multiplex PCR. Of 35,000 to 45,000 clones listed, around four fifths were seen once; the top ten hold roughly 23%. The sample belongs to a study of pediatric ulcerative colitis. For the study at large: Most patients had pancolitis, and two had left-sided colitis.

Findings of the study overall: Rectal repertoires separated controls, mild-moderate and acute severe colitis.

Before the diagnostic colonoscopy, ulcerative colitis patients were free of immunosuppressive medication. The V gene lost 4 bases and the J gene lost 10 bases, with 16 bases spanning the gap. The CDR3 spans 13 residues. Germline CDR1 MNHEY, CDR2 SMNVEV (reference sequence). The sample consisted of blood. This sequence joins TRBV27 and TRBJ1-1, with D possibly TRBD1 on 6 matching bases. This TCR came from a girl aged 10-17 years with moderate ulcerative colitis. The chain's CDR3 is CASSSRDIGVAFF. The CDR3 DNA follows: TGTGCCAGCAGTTCCCGGGACATCGGGGTAGCTTTCTTT.